Listed below are T cell receptor beta chains from one sample, sequenced in a study of T cells in Graves' hyperthyroidism and ophthalmopathy. TCRdb passed the multiplex PCR reads through MiXCR, listing each CDR3 protein once. The sample records hundreds of thousands of distinct CDR3 sequences, roughly 14% being singletons. Sequencing was done on a sample of blood. These receptors all come from a man younger than 30 with Graves' ophthalmopathy. Each CDR3 is given with its conserved first and last residue. The D gene is left open where the match is weak. Expanded clones get a size class; other rows say once, few or many, or leave the size out.

CDR3: CASSLGSAGMGPGELFF; DNA: TGCGCCAGCAGCTTGGGTTCCGCGGGGATGGGCCCCGGGGAGCTGTTTTTT; size: many; V: TRBV5-1; J: TRBJ2-2; D: NA; length: 17
CDR3: CASMDRPSGANVLTF; DNA: TGTGCCAGCATGGACAGGCCCTCTGGGGCCAACGTCCTGACTTTC; size: NA; V: TRBV6-1; J: TRBJ2-6; D: TRBD1; length: 15
CDR3: CASSPIFIRSSYEQYF; DNA: TGTGCCAGCTCACCAATTTTTATCCGAAGCTCCTACGAGCAGTACTTC; size: few; V: TRBV18; J: TRBJ2-7; D: NA; length: 16
CDR3: CASRVRESLKAFF; DNA: TGTGCCAGCAGAGTACGGGAGTCCTTAAAAGCTTTCTTT; size: NA; V: TRBV27; J: TRBJ1-1; D: NA; length: 13
CDR3: CASSGQREINEQFF; DNA: TGCGCCAGCAGTGGCCAGCGGGAGATCAATGAGCAGTTCTTC; size: many; V: TRBV10-1; J: TRBJ2-1; D: TRBD2; length: 14
CDR3: CASSAHDRNSNQPQHF; DNA: TGTGCCAGTAGTGCTCATGACAGGAATAGCAATCAGCCCCAGCATTTT; size: many; V: TRBV19; J: TRBJ1-5; D: NA; length: 16
CDR3: CASSLGDGLGETQYF; DNA: TGTGCCAGCAGCTTAGGTGACGGTTTGGGAGAGACCCAGTACTTC; size: many; V: TRBV7-2; J: TRBJ2-5; D: NA; length: 15
CDR3: CASSAIGAQNSYEQYF; DNA: TGCGCCAGCAGCGCCATAGGTGCGCAGAACTCCTACGAGCAGTACTTC; size: many; V: TRBV4-1; J: TRBJ2-7; D: NA; length: 16
CDR3: CATSAGTSGGVQETQYF; DNA: TGTGCCACCAGCGCCGGGACTAGCGGGGGGGTCCAAGAGACCCAGTACTTC; size: NA; V: TRBV15; J: TRBJ2-5; D: TRBD2; length: 17
CDR3: CASSHSTGGEYEQYF; DNA: TGTGCCAGCAGTCACTCGACAGGGGGCGAGTACGAGCAGTACTTC; size: NA; V: TRBV11-2; J: TRBJ2-7; D: TRBD1; length: 15
CDR3: CASKLDRGHEKLFF; DNA: TGTGCCAGCAAATTGGACAGGGGGCACGAAAAACTGTTTTTT; size: many; V: TRBV6-1; J: TRBJ1-4; D: TRBD1; length: 14
CDR3: CASSPRTSWSYNEQFF; DNA: TGTGCCAGCAGCCCCCGGACTAGCTGGTCCTACAATGAGCAGTTCTTC; size: many; V: TRBV7-9; J: TRBJ2-1; D: TRBD2; length: 16
CDR3: CASSFGRLLSGPYNEQFF; DNA: TGTGCCAGCAGTTTTGGACGACTCCTTAGCGGGCCGTACAATGAGCAGTTCTTC; size: few; V: TRBV27; J: TRBJ2-1; D: TRBD2; length: 18
CDR3: CASSPRQESDEQFF; DNA: TGTGCCAGCTCACCCCGACAGGAGTCCGATGAGCAGTTCTTC; size: many; V: TRBV18; J: TRBJ2-1; D: NA; length: 14
CDR3: CANRRRGTDTQYF; DNA: TGTGCCAACCGCAGACGGGGCACAGATACGCAGTATTTT; size: many; V: TRBV2; J: TRBJ2-3; D: NA; length: 13
CDR3: CASSSTGTAETNEKLFF; DNA: TGCGCCAGCAGCTCTACCGGGACAGCGGAGACTAATGAAAAACTGTTTTTT; size: NA; V: TRBV5-1; J: TRBJ1-4; D: TRBD1; length: 17
CDR3: CASSLISASADEQFF; DNA: TGTGCCAGCAGCTTAATCTCCGCATCAGCGGATGAGCAGTTCTTC; size: many; V: TRBV7-3; J: TRBJ2-1; D: NA; length: 15
CDR3: CASSSTGPPFGKLFF; DNA: TGTGCCAGCAGTTCCACGGGGCCGCCCTTTGGAAAACTGTTTTTT; size: many; V: TRBV7-9; J: TRBJ1-4; D: NA; length: 15
CDR3: CASSYKGPNQPQHF; DNA: TGTGCCAGCAGTTACAAAGGTCCAAATCAGCCCCAGCATTTT; size: many; V: TRBV6-5; J: TRBJ1-5; D: NA; length: 14
CDR3: CASSPTSGRRTDTQYF; DNA: TGTGCCAGCAGCCCGACTAGCGGGAGAAGGACAGATACGCAGTATTTT; size: NA; V: TRBV3-1; J: TRBJ2-3; D: TRBD2; length: 16
CDR3: CASSYSIPTGQETQYF; DNA: TGTGCCAGCAGTTACTCCATACCGACTGGTCAAGAGACCCAGTACTTC; size: many; V: TRBV6-2/TRBV6-3; J: TRBJ2-5; D: NA; length: 16
CDR3: CASSYSSRGPYEQYF; DNA: TGTGCCAGCAGTTACTCGAGCAGGGGGCCCTACGAGCAGTACTTC; size: many; V: TRBV6-5; J: TRBJ2-7; D: TRBD1; length: 15